The TCR beta chain under discussion was sequenced for a study of shared clonotypes between healthy human individuals. Trimming shortened V by 5 bases and J by 7 bases, and 11 bases separated the two germline ends. The CDR3 is 12 amino acids. Germline V gene data show CDR1 as MDHEN and CDR2 as SYDVKM. The study's findings and limits: Non-shared clonotypes displayed generation probabilities falling below those of clonotypes present in all four donors.

Of note for this clone: Its antigen is unidentified.

The deep-level immunoSEQ assay was used. Produced via immunoSEQ multiplex PCR; TCRdb's table is partial and in-frame only. The sample contains millions of clones, 90% to 95% of which appear only once. Source material: naive CD4+ T cells sorted from blood. Stated subset: CD45RA+ positively selected. The source of this sequence is a man younger than 35 in good health. This chain joins TRBV28 and TRBJ1-2; D is unclear. The chain's CDR3 is CASSTHSGGYTF. CDR3 bases: TGTGCCAGCAGTACGCACAGCGGTGGCTACACCTTC.